This TCR beta chain is from a study of memory CD4+ T cells and cytomegalovirus serostatus. Repertoires were generated with immunoSEQ multiplex PCR, while TCRdb's copy carries only in-frame clones and drops some. This table holds approximately 56,000 clones, around 76% found once. The sort gate was single viable CD3+CD4+CD8-CD45RO+ cells for memory CD4+ T cells. CMV serostatus came from serum IgG against pp150, pp28, p38, p52. In its sample, this clone was seen a few times. The antigen remains unidentified. Overall study findings and caveats: 67 of 164 known CMV-associated TCRbeta sequences appeared in CD4+ memory.

Material for sequencing was memory CD4+ T cells from blood. The clonotype comes from an adult in good health and CMV-seronegative.

The CDR3 coding sequence is TGTGCCAGCAGCTTGGGGTCATCAGATTACTATGGCTACACCTTC. This translates into CASSLGSSDYYGYTF. The chain combines TRBV5-8 with TRBJ1-2; D gene uncertain. This CDR3 is built from 15 residues. Germline CDR1 and CDR2: SGHTS and YDEGEE. V dropped 0 bases and J dropped 3 bases, with 12 bases sitting between them.